This is a list of T cell receptor beta chains from one sample in a study of identical twins. TCRdb independently ran MiXCR on the 5' RACE reads; one entry per CDR3 protein. Seen here are a few hundred thousand distinct CDR3 sequences, over 9% observed once, and the top ten hold around 7.8%. This same sample was also part of a study on yellow fever vaccine responses in identical twins.

Sequenced material: CD8+ T cells sorted from blood. The receptors stem from a woman aged 18-35 years in good health. Each CDR3 is given with its conserved first and last residue. The D gene is left open where the match is weak. Some rows have no size entry. The others give once, few or many, or a class for an expanded clone.

V	size	J	length	D	CDR3	DNA
TRBV20-1	NA	TRBJ2-3	17	NA	CSARDRVEGLSTDTQYF	TGCAGTGCTAGAGATCGAGTGGAGGGCCTTAGCACAGATACGCAGTATTTT
TRBV12-3/TRBV12-4	few	TRBJ2-1	14	NA	CASSSLRQANEQFF	TGTGCCAGCAGTTCCCTACGACAGGCCAATGAGCAGTTCTTC
TRBV7-9	few	TRBJ2-3	15	TRBD1	CASSSGQGAADTQYF	TGTGCCAGCAGCTCCGGACAGGGGGCCGCAGATACGCAGTATTTT
TRBV7-3	NA	TRBJ2-1	15	TRBD2	CASSLGLGPYNEQFF	TGTGCCAGCAGCTTGGGACTAGGGCCGTACAATGAGCAGTTCTTC
TRBV7-9	few	TRBJ2-7	14	NA	CASSSTSRSDEQYF	TGTGCCAGCAGCTCCACTAGCCGCTCCGACGAGCAGTACTTC
TRBV12-3/TRBV12-4	few	TRBJ1-1	15	NA	CASSLKGRGRTEAFF	TGTGCCAGCAGTTTAAAAGGCAGGGGAAGGACTGAAGCTTTCTTT
TRBV12-3/TRBV12-4	many	TRBJ1-1	11	NA	CASRTGPEAFF	TGTGCCAGCAGAACGGGACCCGAAGCTTTCTTT
TRBV9	few	TRBJ2-3	16	TRBD1	CASSPHRGESTDTQYF	TGTGCCAGCAGCCCCCACAGGGGCGAAAGCACAGATACGCAGTATTTT
TRBV15	few	TRBJ2-2	18	NA	CATSRDHALLTNTGELFF	TGTGCCACCAGCAGAGACCACGCACTACTTACGAACACCGGGGAGCTGTTTTTT
TRBV12-3/TRBV12-4	few	TRBJ1-2	12	NA	CASSFGTKGYTF	TGTGCCAGCAGTTTTGGGACGAAAGGCTACACCTTC
TRBV7-9	NA	TRBJ2-7	14	NA	CASSLKLAEYEQYF	TGTGCCAGCAGCTTAAAGCTGGCAGAATACGAGCAGTACTTC
TRBV7-9	NA	TRBJ2-1	15	TRBD2	CASSPSGSWGSEQFF	TGTGCCAGCAGCCCTAGCGGGAGCTGGGGGAGTGAGCAGTTCTTC
TRBV4-1	few	TRBJ2-7	17	TRBD2	CASSQVLSSGATYEQYF	TGCGCCAGCAGCCAGGTCCTTTCTAGCGGAGCTACCTACGAGCAGTACTTC
TRBV14	NA	TRBJ2-3	13	NA	CASSHTHTDTQYF	TGTGCCAGCAGCCACACACACACAGATACGCAGTATTTT
TRBV10-3	NA	TRBJ2-2	17	TRBD1	CAIQAKGAPRNTGELFF	TGTGCCATCCAGGCAAAGGGGGCGCCTAGAAACACCGGGGAGCTGTTTTTT
TRBV12-5	few	TRBJ1-1	14	NA	CASDPGGTNTEAFF	TGTGCTAGTGATCCGGGGGGAACGAACACTGAAGCTTTCTTT
TRBV4-1	NA	TRBJ2-7	16	NA	CASSARPPGLGREQYF	TGCGCCAGCAGCGCACGACCACCGGGACTGGGGCGCGAGCAGTACTTC
TRBV27	few	TRBJ2-5	13	NA	CASSRGPKETQYF	TGTGCCAGCAGTCGGGGTCCCAAAGAGACCCAGTACTTC
TRBV7-8	NA	TRBJ2-7	14	NA	CASSSSGRVYEQYF	TGTGCCAGCAGCTCTTCTGGGCGGGTCTACGAGCAGTACTTC
TRBV25-1	NA	TRBJ2-3	21	TRBD2	CASSPHGGLAGGPPEADTQYF	TGTGCCAGCAGTCCCCACGGGGGACTAGCGGGAGGCCCTCCTGAGGCAGATACGCAGTATTTT
TRBV12-3/TRBV12-4	many	TRBJ1-5	14	NA	CASSLTASNQPQHF	TGTGCCAGCAGTTTAACGGCTAGCAATCAGCCCCAGCATTTT
TRBV20-1	NA	TRBJ2-7	14	NA	CSARERDLTYEQYF	TGCAGTGCTAGAGAGCGGGATCTAACCTACGAGCAGTACTTC
TRBV12-3/TRBV12-4	few	TRBJ1-2	14	TRBD1	CASSFGTGLYGYTF	TGTGCCAGCAGTTTCGGGACAGGGCTCTATGGCTACACCTTC
TRBV28	many	TRBJ2-3	16	TRBD2	CASIETSGGAGDTQYF	TGTGCCAGCATTGAGACTAGCGGGGGGGCCGGAGATACGCAGTATTTT
TRBV9	NA	TRBJ2-3	15	NA	CASSVDGSRTDTQYF	TGTGCCAGCAGCGTAGATGGGAGCCGCACAGATACGCAGTATTTT
TRBV29-1	NA	TRBJ2-3	14	NA	CSGTQGVRTDTQYF	TGCAGCGGTACACAGGGCGTTCGTACAGATACGCAGTATTTT
TRBV24-1	few	TRBJ1-1	13	NA	CATRDRWNTEAFF	TGTGCCACCAGAGACAGGTGGAACACTGAAGCTTTCTTT
TRBV12-3/TRBV12-4	NA	TRBJ1-2	18	TRBD1	CASSYSGLTGGKLYGYTF	TGTGCCAGCAGTTATAGCGGCCTTACAGGGGGGAAACTCTATGGCTACACCTTC
TRBV7-6	few	TRBJ2-1	16	NA	CASSLVGDLGYNEQFF	TGTGCCAGCAGCTTAGTAGGGGACTTGGGATACAATGAGCAGTTCTTC
TRBV5-1	NA	TRBJ2-5	12	NA	CASSYVLPGEDF	TGCGCCAGCAGCTACGTCCTCCCGGGAGAGGACTTC
TRBV7-8	few	TRBJ2-3	15	NA	CASSFRRGETDTQYF	TGTGCCAGCAGCTTCCGAAGGGGTGAAACAGATACGCAGTATTTT
TRBV6-1	NA	TRBJ2-3	15	TRBD2	CASSPTSGGPDTQYF	TGTGCCAGCAGCCCGACTAGCGGGGGTCCAGATACGCAGTATTTT
TRBV15	NA	TRBJ2-1	19	TRBD2	CATSRDAGLAGGGYNEQFF	TGTGCCACCAGCAGAGACGCGGGACTAGCGGGAGGTGGTTACAATGAGCAGTTCTTC
TRBV7-6	NA	TRBJ2-1	16	TRBD1	CASSPPGTGAYNEQFF	TGTGCCAGCAGCCCGCCCGGGACAGGGGCCTACAATGAGCAGTTCTTC
TRBV9	NA	TRBJ2-2	14	NA	CASSVAKVSGELFF	TGTGCCAGCAGCGTAGCTAAGGTTTCGGGGGAGCTGTTTTTT
TRBV27	NA	TRBJ1-1	13	NA	CASSWSPSRGAFF	TGTGCCAGCAGTTGGTCACCCTCACGAGGGGCTTTCTTT
TRBV7-7	few	TRBJ2-2	15	NA	CASSLGAGKTGELFF	TGTGCCAGCAGCTTAGGGGCAGGGAAAACCGGGGAGCTGTTTTTT
TRBV19	few	TRBJ2-3	12	NA	CASSVPGDTQYF	TGTGCCAGTAGTGTGCCCGGGGATACGCAGTATTTT
TRBV20-1	NA	TRBJ2-1	14	NA	CSASYGTTYNEQFF	TGCAGTGCTAGTTACGGAACTACCTACAATGAGCAGTTCTTC
TRBV12-3/TRBV12-4	many	TRBJ2-5	15	TRBD1	CASSPTLDRSETQYF	TGTGCCAGCAGTCCAACCCTGGACAGGTCTGAGACCCAGTACTTC
TRBV6-2/TRBV6-3	few	TRBJ2-3	17	TRBD2	CASSYLSGGASTDTQYF	TGTGCCAGCAGTTACTTGAGCGGGGGGGCTTCTACAGATACGCAGTATTTT
TRBV15	NA	TRBJ2-7	14	TRBD1	CATSAGQGSYEQYF	TGTGCCACCAGTGCGGGACAGGGGTCCTACGAGCAGTACTTC
TRBV6-5	few	TRBJ2-5	16	NA	CASSWPRGGASETQYF	TGTGCCAGCAGTTGGCCCAGGGGGGGGGCCTCGGAGACCCAGTACTTC